One and the same sample provided the 23 T cell receptor beta chains below, sequenced in a study of T cells in Graves' hyperthyroidism and ophthalmopathy. Researchers took RNA transcripts and amplified the TCR beta CDR3 regions from them. Researchers ran a first-round RT-PCR on the TCR CDR3 using the HTBI primer set. MiXCR was run by TCRdb on the multiplex PCR reads, yielding one entry per CDR3 protein. Of about 560,000 distinct CDR3 sequences listed, approximately 15% are singletons. Sequencing was carried out using blood. The receptors originated from a woman between 18 and 30 years old with Graves' hyperthyroidism.

This clonotype was seen many times. The chain carries TRBV5-6 and TRBJ1-5; 9 bases are a match to TRBD1. Germline CDR1 SGHDT, CDR2 YYEEEE. Trimming at V came to 3 bases and at J to 1 base, leaving 5 bases not matched to a gene. This CDR3 is built from 16 residues. CDR3 DNA sequence: TGTGCCAGCAGCTGGGGACAGGGTCGGAGCAATCAGCCCCAGCATTTT. Protein sequence: CASSWGQGRSNQPQHF.

The table lists this clonotype with many counts. The CDR3 loop is CASTPSTRTDTQYF. CDR3 DNA: TGTGCCAGCACTCCCTCGACTCGCACAGATACGCAGTATTTT. The chain uses TRBV6-1 and TRBJ2-3; D is uncertain. The length of the CDR3 is 14 residues. Germline V gene sequence: CDR1 MNHNS, CDR2 SASEGT. The V end was cut by 7 bases, the J end by 1 base, with 12 bases between.

This clonotype showed up many times. The V call is TRBV2, the J call TRBJ2-4; 7 positions agree with TRBD2. The trim removed 6 bases at V and 1 base at J, leaving 0 bases unmatched. CDR3 length equals 13 residues. The germline gives CDR1 SNHLY, CDR2 FYNNEI. The CDR3 DNA reads as TGTGCCAGCAGCGGGAGGGCCAAAAACATTCAGTACTTC. Encoded protein: CASSGRAKNIQYF.

V and J are TRBV5-6 and TRBJ2-1; D is possibly TRBD2 (5 bases). Germline V gives CDR1 SGHDT, CDR2 YYEEEE. CDR3 length equals 12 residues. V dropped 4 bases and J dropped 5 bases, with 7 bases sitting between them. CDR3 residues: CASSETNNEQFF. Written as DNA, the CDR3 is TGTGCCAGCAGCGAGACTAACAATGAGCAGTTCTTC.

The rearrangement joins TRBV6-5 to TRBJ2-1, with D unclear. This CDR3 is 12 amino acids long. The V and J ends lost 5 bases and 8 bases respectively, with 10 bases between them. In germline, CDR1 is MNHEY, CDR2 SVGAGI. The CDR3 reads CASSLTRDEQFF. The CDR3 DNA sequence: TGTGCCAGCAGTCTTACTCGGGATGAGCAGTTCTTC.

In regard to this clonotype: A much larger clone differs by one base, so this may be a read error. The chain joins TRBV3-1 to TRBJ2-2; D may be TRBD2 (6 bases). The CDR3 consists of 14 residues. The germline CDR1 and CDR2 sequences are LGHDT and YNNKEL (reference sequence). V lost 1 base and J lost 6, with 9 bases in between. The CDR3 here is CASSQGLEAGELFF. The CDR3 DNA follows: TGTGCCAGCAGCCAAGGACTAGAGGCCGGGGAGCTGTTTTTT.

This clonotype was recorded many times. V is TRBV20-1 and J is TRBJ2-7; no definite D call. V lost 1 base and J lost 4, with 8 bases in between. CDR3 length equals 12 residues. CDR1 is DFQATT and CDR2 is SNEGSKA in the germline V gene (reference sequence). CDR3 DNA: TGCAGTGCTAGAGGCCTCTCATACGAGCAGTACTTC. This translates into CSARGLSYEQYF.

This clonotype was seen many times. The chain recombines TRBV2 with TRBJ2-1, with 9 bases identical to TRBD2. CDR3 length: 16 residues. After removal of 8 bases from V and 5 bases from J, the junction contained 13 bases not matched to a gene. The germline V gene encodes CDR1 SNHLY and CDR2 FYNNEI. The CDR3 coding sequence is TGTGCCAGCGGATACTCTAGCGGGATCCCCCACAATGAGCAGTTCTTC. Protein product: CASGYSSGIPHNEQFF. Complete variable domain (other parts from reference TRBV2 and TRBJ2-1): EPEVTQTPSHQVTQMGQEVILRCVPISNHLYFYWYRQILGQKVEFLVSFYNNEISEKSEIFDDQFSVERPDGSNFTLKIRSTKLEDSAMYFCASGYSSGIPHNEQFFGPGTRLTVL.

This clonotype was picked up many times. The chain joins TRBV18 to TRBJ2-5; tentatively, D is TRBD2 (6 bases). Germline CDR1 is KGHSH and CDR2 is LQKENI. Trimming shortened V by 3 bases and J by 4 bases, and 12 bases separated the two germline ends. The CDR3 consists of 14 residues. The CDR3 bases are TGTGCCAGCTCACCGGGACTGGGAGGAGAGACCCAGTACTTC. It yields the protein CASSPGLGGETQYF.

This clonotype was observed a handful of times. V is TRBV19 and J is TRBJ1-4; TRBD1 aligns across 7 bases. The junction had 9 bases not matched to a gene; V was cut back by 7 bases and J by 7 bases. The CDR3 has 14 amino acids. Germline assignment: CDR1 LNHDA and CDR2 SQIVND (reference sequence). The chain's CDR3 is CASTDRPRGEKLFF. Written as DNA, the CDR3 is TGTGCCAGTACGGACAGGCCGAGGGGTGAAAAACTGTTTTTT.

The chain recombines TRBV11-1 with TRBJ2-1, with D perhaps given as TRBD1 or TRBD2 (5 bases each). This CDR3 spans 14 amino acids. Trimming shortened V by 5 bases and J by 5 bases, and 13 bases separated the two germline ends. Germline CDR1 and CDR2: SGHAT and FQDESV (reference sequence). The CDR3 reads CASSGPGRHNEQFF. The CDR3 nucleotides read TGTGCCAGCAGCGGCCCGGGGCGCCACAATGAGCAGTTCTTC. The full variable domain, with the rest looked up from reference TRBV11-1 and TRBJ2-1, is EAEVAQSPRYKITEKSQAVAFWCDPISGHATLYWYRQILGQGPELLVQFQDESVVDDSQLPKDRFSAERLKGVDSTLKIQPAELGDSAMYLCASSGPGRHNEQFFGPGTRLTVL.

This clonotype has a handful of counts. The gene calls are TRBV2 and TRBJ1-2; 7 bases fit TRBD1. The CDR3 is made up of 13 amino acids. Germline CDR1 and CDR2: SNHLY and FYNNEI. CDR3 residues: CTRQGGDNYGYTF. The CDR3 DNA reads TGTACCCGACAGGGAGGGGATAACTATGGCTACACCTTC. The full variable domain, rest sourced from reference TRBV2 and TRBJ1-2, is EPEVTQTPSHQVTQMGQEVILRCVPISNHLYFYWYRQILGQKVEFLVSFYNNEISEKSEIFDDQFSVERPDGSNFTLKIRSTKLEDSAMYFCTRQGGDNYGYTFGSGTRLTVV.

Only a few counts were recorded for this clonotype. The rearrangement joins TRBV20-1 to TRBJ2-5; no clear D. The CDR3 is 11 residues long. V was cut by 6 bases and J by 1 base, with 6 bases left in between. Germline values: CDR1 DFQATT, CDR2 SNEGSKA (reference sequence). The CDR3 sequence: CSAGSQETQYF. The CDR3, as DNA: TGCAGTGCCGGGTCCCAAGAGACCCAGTACTTC.

The table lists this clonotype with a few counts. This sequence joins TRBV18 and TRBJ1-3; 7 bases align to TRBD1. V trimming: 5 bases; J trimming: 0 bases; junction bases outside the gene matches: 7. This CDR3 comprises 16 residues. Germline V CDR1 and CDR2: KGHSH, LQKENI. DNA for the CDR3: TGTGCCAGCTCAAGGGACAGTGGGCTCTCTGGAAACACCATATATTTT. It translates to CASSRDSGLSGNTIYF. Together with reference TRBV18 and TRBJ1-3, the CDR3 gives the full variable domain: NAGVMQNPRHLVRRRGQEARLRCSPMKGHSHVYWYRQLPEEGLKFMVYLQKENIIDESGMPKERFSAEFPKEGPSILRIQQVVRGDSAAYFCASSRDSGLSGNTIYFGEGSWLTVV.

The DNA for the CDR3 is TGTGCCAGCAGCGTAGATCCGGGGACTAGCACAGATACGCAGTATTTT. This gives the protein CASSVDPGTSTDTQYF. This sequence joins TRBV9 and TRBJ2-3; a weak D match, TRBD2 (6 bases). Germline V lookup: CDR1 SGDLS, CDR2 YYNGEE. The V end was cut by 0 bases, the J end by 0 bases, with 11 bases between. The CDR3 extends over 16 amino acids. The full variable domain, rest sourced from reference TRBV9 and TRBJ2-3, is DSGVTQTPKHLITATGQRVTLRCSPRSGDLSVYWYQQSLDQGLQFLIQYYNGEERAKGNILERFSAQQFPDLHSELNLSSLELGDSALYFCASSVDPGTSTDTQYFGPGTRLTVL.

Many counts were recorded for this clonotype. V gene TRBV28 combines with J gene TRBJ2-7, with a tentative D call TRBD2 (6 bases). The CDR3 is 15 amino acids. Germline CDR1 is MDHEN and CDR2 is SYDVKM. Between the trimmed V and J ends, which lost 2 bases and 7 bases, there was a span of 18 bases. The CDR3 loop reads CASSLGRTISGEQYF. CDR3 DNA sequence: TGTGCCAGCAGTTTAGGACGGACTATCTCGGGTGAGCAGTACTTC.

Many counts were recorded for this clonotype. The chain has TRBV20-1 and TRBJ1-2; possibly TRBD1 for D (5 bases). Trimming shortened V by 1 base and J by 5 bases, and 20 bases separated the two germline ends. The CDR3 length is 16 residues. Germline V gives CDR1 DFQATT, CDR2 SNEGSKA (reference sequence). The CDR3 sequence is CSARVPPGRRDYGYTF. The CDR3 nucleotides are TGCAGTGCTAGAGTCCCCCCGGGACGGAGGGATTATGGCTACACCTTC.

This clonotype was seen many times. The chain employs TRBV28 and TRBJ2-7, with D tentatively TRBD2 (5 bases). Trimming pared 5 bases from V and 0 bases from J, leaving 17 bases between. The germline gives CDR1 MDHEN, CDR2 SYDVKM. This CDR3 is built from 16 residues. In DNA, the CDR3 is TGTGCCAGCAGTCCTGGAGGTAGCTGGAGCTCCTACGAGCAGTACTTC. It specifies CASSPGGSWSSYEQYF.

This clonotype has just a few counts. The chain links TRBV10-3 to TRBJ2-1; D uncertain. Trimming shortened V by 2 bases and J by 1 base, and 9 bases separated the two germline ends. The CDR3 runs 15 residues. Germline V gene data show CDR1 as ENHRY and CDR2 as SYGVKD. The CDR3 DNA reads TGTGCCATCAGTGAGGACCGAGCTTCCTACAATGAGCAGTTCTTC. Its translation is CAISEDRASYNEQFF.

This clonotype was detected ten times or more. The chain combines TRBV2 with TRBJ1-2, with 8 bases aligning to TRBD1. Trimming removed 7 bases from V and 4 bases from J; junction bases left unmatched: 8. CDR1 SNHLY and CDR2 FYNNEI come from the germline V gene. This CDR3 region has 14 residues. The CDR3 sequence is CASIETGVIYGYTF. The DNA of the CDR3 is TGTGCCAGCATCGAGACAGGGGTAATCTATGGCTACACCTTC.

In its sample, this clonotype was seen once. The rearrangement uses TRBV12-5 and TRBJ2-1; 12 bases fit TRBD2. This CDR3 region has 17 residues. Looked up from germline, CDR1 is LGHNT and CDR2 is FRNRAP. The V and J ends lost 0 bases and 6 bases, in that order; junction bases with no gene match: 6. CDR3 nucleotide sequence: TGTGCTAGTGGTTTGGTAGCTAGCGGGGGGGCCGGCAATGAGCAGTTCTTC. Translating gives CASGLVASGGAGNEQFF.

In regard to this clonotype: A much more abundant neighbour one base away suggests this may be a read error. This chain connects TRBV2 to TRBJ1-1; D unclear. V was clipped by 8 bases and J by 0 bases, with 16 bases between them. The CDR3 is 15 residues long. In germline, CDR1 is SNHLY, CDR2 FYNNEI. The CDR3 region is CASGFGHKMNTEAFF. As DNA, the CDR3 is TGTGCCAGCGGTTTTGGTCATAAGATGAACACTGAAGCTTTCTTT.

This clonotype was seen a few times. The gene calls are TRBV27 and TRBJ1-6; D unclear. The CDR3 has 14 residues. The V end lost 6 bases, the J end lost 8 bases, and 14 bases lay between the germline ends. Germline V gives CDR1 MNHEY, CDR2 SMNVEV (reference sequence). CDR3 amino acids: CASRVPGFDSPLHF. Written as DNA, the CDR3 is TGTGCCAGCAGAGTTCCGGGATTCGATTCACCCCTCCACTTT.